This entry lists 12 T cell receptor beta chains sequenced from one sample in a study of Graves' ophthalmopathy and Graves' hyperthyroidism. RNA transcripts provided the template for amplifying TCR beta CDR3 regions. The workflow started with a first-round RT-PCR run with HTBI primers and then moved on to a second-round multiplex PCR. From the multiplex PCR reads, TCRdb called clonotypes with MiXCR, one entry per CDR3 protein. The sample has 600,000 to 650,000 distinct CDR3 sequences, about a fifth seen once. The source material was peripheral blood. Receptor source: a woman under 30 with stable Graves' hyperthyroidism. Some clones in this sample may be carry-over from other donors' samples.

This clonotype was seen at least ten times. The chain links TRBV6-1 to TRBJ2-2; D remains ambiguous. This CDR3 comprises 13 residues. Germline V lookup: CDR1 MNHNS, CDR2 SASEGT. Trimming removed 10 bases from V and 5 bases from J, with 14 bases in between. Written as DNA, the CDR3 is TGTGCCACCCTACTGTTCGGGACCGGGGAGCTGTTTTTT. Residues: CATLLFGTGELFF.

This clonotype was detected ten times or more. The CDR3 coding sequence is TGTGCCAGCAGTCGAAGCAACGGATTCTATGGCTACACCTTC. It is translated as CASSRSNGFYGYTF. The V gene is TRBV2, the J gene TRBJ1-2; D ambiguous. Trimming cost V 5 bases and J 4 bases, with 14 bases left between them. Germline V gene sequence: CDR1 SNHLY, CDR2 FYNNEI. The CDR3 has 14 residues.

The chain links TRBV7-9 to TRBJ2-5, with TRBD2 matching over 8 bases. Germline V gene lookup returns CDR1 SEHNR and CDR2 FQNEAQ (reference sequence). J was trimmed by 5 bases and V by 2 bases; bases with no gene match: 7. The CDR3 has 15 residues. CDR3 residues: CASSLTSGRLETQYF. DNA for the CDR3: TGTGCCAGCAGCTTAACAAGCGGGAGACTGGAGACCCAGTACTTC.

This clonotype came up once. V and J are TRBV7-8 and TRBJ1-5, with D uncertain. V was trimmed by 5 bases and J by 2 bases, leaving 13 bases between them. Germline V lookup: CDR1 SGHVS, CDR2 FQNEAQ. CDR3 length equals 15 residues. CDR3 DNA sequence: TGTGCCAGCAGCGGAGTGGCAGACGGCAATCAGCCCCAGCATTTT. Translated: CASSGVADGNQPQHF. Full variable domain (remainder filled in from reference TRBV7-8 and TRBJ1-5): GAGVSQSPRYKVAKRGQDVALRCDPISGHVSLFWYQQALGQGPEFLTYFQNEAQLDKSGLPSDRFFAERPEGSVSTLKIQRTQQEDSAVYLCASSGVADGNQPQHFGDGTRLSIL.

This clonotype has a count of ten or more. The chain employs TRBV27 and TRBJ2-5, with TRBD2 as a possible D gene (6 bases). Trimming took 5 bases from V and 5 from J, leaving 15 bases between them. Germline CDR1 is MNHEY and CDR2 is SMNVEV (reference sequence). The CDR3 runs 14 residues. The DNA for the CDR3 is TGTGCCAGCAGTCCAAGGCGGGGCGGGGAGACCCAGTACTTC. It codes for CASSPRRGGETQYF.

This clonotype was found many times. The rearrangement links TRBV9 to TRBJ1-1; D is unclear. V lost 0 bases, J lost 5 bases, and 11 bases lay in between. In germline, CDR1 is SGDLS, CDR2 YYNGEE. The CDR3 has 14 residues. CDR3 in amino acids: CASSVVAVGTEAFF. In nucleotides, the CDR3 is TGTGCCAGCAGCGTAGTGGCGGTGGGGACTGAAGCTTTCTTT.

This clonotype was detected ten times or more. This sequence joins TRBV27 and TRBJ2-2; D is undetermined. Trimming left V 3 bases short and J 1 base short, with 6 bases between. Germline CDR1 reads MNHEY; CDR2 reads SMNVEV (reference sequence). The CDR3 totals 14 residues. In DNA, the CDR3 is TGTGCCAGCAGTTTGACCCTGAACACCGGGGAGCTGTTTTTT. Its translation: CASSLTLNTGELFF.

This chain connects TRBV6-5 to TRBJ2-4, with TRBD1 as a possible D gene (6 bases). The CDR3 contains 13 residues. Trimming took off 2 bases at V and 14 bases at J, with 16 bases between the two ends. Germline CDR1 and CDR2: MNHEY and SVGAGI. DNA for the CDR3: TGTGCCAGCAGTTACCGGGGTGGGGGCTTTAAGTACTTC. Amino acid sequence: CASSYRGGGFKYF.

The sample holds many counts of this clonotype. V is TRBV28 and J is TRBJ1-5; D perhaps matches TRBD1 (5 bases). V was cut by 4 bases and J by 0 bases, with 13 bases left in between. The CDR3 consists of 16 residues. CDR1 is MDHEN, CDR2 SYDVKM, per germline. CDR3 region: CASSWGSVNSNQPQHF. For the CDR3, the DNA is TGTGCCAGCAGTTGGGGCAGCGTAAATAGCAATCAGCCCCAGCATTTT.

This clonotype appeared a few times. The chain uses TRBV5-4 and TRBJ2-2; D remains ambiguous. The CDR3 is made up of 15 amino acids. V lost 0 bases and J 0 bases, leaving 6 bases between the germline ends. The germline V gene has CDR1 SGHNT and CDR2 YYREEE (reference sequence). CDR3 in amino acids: CASSLAAANTGELFF. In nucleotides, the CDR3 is TGTGCCAGCAGCTTGGCGGCGGCGAACACCGGGGAGCTGTTTTTT. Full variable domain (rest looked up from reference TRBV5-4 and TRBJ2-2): ETGVTQSPTHLIKTRGQQVTLRCSSQSGHNTVSWYQQALGQGPQFIFQYYREEENGRGNFPPRFSGLQFPNYSSELNVNALELDDSALYLCASSLAAANTGELFFGEGSRLTVL.

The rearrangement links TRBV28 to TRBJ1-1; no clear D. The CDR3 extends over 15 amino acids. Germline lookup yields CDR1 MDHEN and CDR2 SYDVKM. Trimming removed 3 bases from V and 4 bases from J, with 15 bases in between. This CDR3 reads CASSFWEAVGTEAFF. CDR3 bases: TGTGCCAGCAGTTTCTGGGAGGCCGTGGGCACTGAAGCTTTCTTT.

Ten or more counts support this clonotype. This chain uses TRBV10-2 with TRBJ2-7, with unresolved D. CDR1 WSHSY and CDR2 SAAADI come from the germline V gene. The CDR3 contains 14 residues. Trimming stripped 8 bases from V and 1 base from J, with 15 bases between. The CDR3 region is CASRHPGQSYEQYF. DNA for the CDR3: TGCGCCAGCCGCCATCCCGGCCAGTCCTACGAGCAGTACTTC.